Following are 32 T cell receptor beta chains from one sample sequenced in a study of shared clonotypes between healthy human individuals. TCRdb's table, derived via immunoSEQ multiplex PCR, lists solely in-frame clones and lacks some. The table has over 2 million clones, 95% seen once. Source material: naive CD4+ T cells sorted from blood. As for subset: CD45RA+ positively selected. The receptor source for this set is a man aged 18 to 30 in good health.

The chain is built from TRBV6-6 and TRBJ1-4; the match to TRBD1 covers 8 bases. Germline V CDR1 and CDR2: MNHNY, SVGAGI (reference sequence). This CDR3 comprises 15 residues. Trimming removed 0 bases from V and 7 bases from J; junction bases left unmatched: 4. The CDR3 here is CASSYSGQAFEKLFF. The CDR3 DNA sequence: TGTGCCAGCAGTTACTCGGGACAGGCATTTGAAAAACTGTTTTTT.

The rearrangement links TRBV27 to TRBJ2-7; a weak D match, TRBD2 (5 bases). The V end lost 0 bases, the J end lost 0 bases, and 12 bases lay between the germline ends. From germline, CDR1 is MNHEY and CDR2 SMNVEV (reference sequence). This CDR3 is built from 16 residues. The CDR3 spells CASSLSGGFSSYEQYF. The DNA of the CDR3 is TGTGCCAGCAGTTTATCGGGCGGGTTTAGCTCCTACGAGCAGTACTTC.

The V gene is TRBV28, the J gene TRBJ2-1; TRBD2 agrees at 9 bases. The CDR3 runs to 14 residues. Germline CDR1 MDHEN, CDR2 SYDVKM. The trim removed 6 bases at V and 8 bases at J, leaving 8 bases unmatched. The CDR3 sequence: CASSPSGTSYEQFF. CDR3 sequence (DNA): TGTGCCAGCAGCCCCTCGGGGACTAGCTATGAGCAGTTCTTC.

This chain joins TRBV30 and TRBJ1-2; no definite D call. Per the germline V gene, CDR1 is GTSNPN and CDR2 is SVGIG (reference sequence). Trimming took 2 bases from V and 7 from J, leaving 8 bases between them. The CDR3 loop spans 11 amino acids. The CDR3: CAWSREGGYTF. The CDR3 coding sequence is TGTGCCTGGAGTAGGGAGGGTGGCTACACCTTC.

Remarks on this clone: Other DNA variants within this sample encode the same CDR3. The chain employs TRBV18 and TRBJ2-7; the D is unclear. Germline V gene data show CDR1 as KGHSH and CDR2 as LQKENI. The V and J ends lost 3 bases and 0 bases respectively, with 9 bases between them. CDR3 size: 14 residues. CDR3 DNA sequence: TGTGCCAGCTCACCGTCGGGCGTCTCCTACGAGCAGTACTTC. This translates into CASSPSGVSYEQYF.

The gene calls are TRBV6-1 and TRBJ2-1, with TRBD1 matching 7 bases. Germline CDR1 is MNHNS and CDR2 is SASEGT. CDR3 length: 15 amino acids. V shed 2 bases, J shed 5 bases, and the junction held 6 bases outside the gene matches. The CDR3 DNA reads as TGTGCCAGCAGTGAACAAGGGGACAGAAACAATGAGCAGTTCTTC. Its translation: CASSEQGDRNNEQFF.

The chain has TRBV6-6 and TRBJ1-1, with 7 bases matching TRBD1. The CDR3 is 15 amino acids. CDR1 is MNHNY, CDR2 SVGAGI, per germline (reference sequence). Trimming removed 6 bases from V and 1 base from J; junction bases left unmatched: 8. CDR3 in amino acids: CASSPDRAENTEAFF. The CDR3 DNA reads as TGTGCCAGCAGCCCCGACAGGGCTGAGAACACTGAAGCTTTCTTT.

V gene TRBV5-1 combines with J gene TRBJ1-2, with a weak D call TRBD1 (5 bases). CDR1 is SGHRS and CDR2 is YFSETQ in the germline V gene. The CDR3 is 13 amino acids. V was clipped by 0 bases and J by 8 bases, with 11 bases between them. Here the CDR3 reads CASSLVGQKGYTF. CDR3 DNA: TGCGCCAGCAGCTTGGTCGGACAAAAGGGCTACACCTTC.

This clone was seen only once. At the DNA level, this CDR3 is encoded by other sequences in the same sample as well. This chain uses TRBV18 with TRBJ2-3; D remains unclear. This CDR3 is built from 13 residues. Germline values: CDR1 KGHSH, CDR2 LQKENI. With 3 bases removed from V and 9 bases from J, the gap between germline ends came to 13 bases. In nucleotides, the CDR3 is TGTGCCAGCTCACCCCGGTCGGAAGGGACGCAGTATTTT. It specifies CASSPRSEGTQYF.

V usage is TRBV18 and J usage is TRBJ2-5; no firm D call. This CDR3 is built from 12 residues. The V gene's germline CDR1 is KGHSH and CDR2 LQKENI. Trimming shortened V by 3 bases and J by 4 bases, and 6 bases separated the two germline ends. CDR3 bases: TGTGCCAGCTCACCGTGGCGAGAGACCCAGTACTTC. This encodes CASSPWRETQYF. Based on the CDR3 plus reference TRBV18 and TRBJ2-5, the full variable domain is NAGVMQNPRHLVRRRGQEARLRCSPMKGHSHVYWYRQLPEEGLKFMVYLQKENIIDESGMPKERFSAEFPKEGPSILRIQQVVRGDSAAYFCASSPWRETQYFGPGTRLLVL.

Concerning this clone itself: A much larger clone sits a single nucleotide away, making a read error possible. The chain is built from TRBV25-1 and TRBJ2-7; the D call may be TRBD1 or TRBD2 (5 bases each). CDR1 is MGHDK, CDR2 SYGVNS, per germline. This CDR3 has 16 amino acids. CDR3 in DNA: TGTGCCACCTTCACCCGGGACCGATCCGTTACCTACGGGCAGTACTTC. This gives the protein CATFTRDRSVTYGQYF.

This chain connects TRBV7-2 to TRBJ2-3; 7 bases fit TRBD2. CDR1 and CDR2 from the germline V gene are SGHTA and FQGNSA. V was clipped by 4 bases and J by 1 base; unmatched bases: 8. This CDR3 has 16 amino acids. CDR3 region: CASSSSGGGGTDTQYF. CDR3 nucleotides: TGTGCCAGCAGCTCGAGCGGTGGGGGGGGCACAGATACGCAGTATTTT.

The chain uses TRBV6-6 and TRBJ1-5; 7 positions agree with TRBD1. The ends lost 7 bases at V and 0 bases at J; junction bases unmatched: 9. Germline V gene lookup returns CDR1 MNHNY and CDR2 SVGAGI (reference sequence). CDR3 size: 16 residues. As DNA, the CDR3 is TGTGCCAGCATCCTTCAGGGGGGGTCTAGCAATCAGCCCCAGCATTTT. The encoded protein is CASILQGGSSNQPQHF.

The V call is TRBV6-1, the J call TRBJ1-2; D gene ambiguous. The CDR3 is made up of 14 amino acids. Germline loops: CDR1 MNHNS, CDR2 SASEGT. Trimming took 0 bases from V and 5 from J, leaving 10 bases between them. CDR3: CASSEADTLYGYTF. Written as DNA, the CDR3 is TGTGCCAGCAGTGAAGCCGACACCCTTTATGGCTACACCTTC.

Notes on this clone: Compared with germline, one end of the junction differs, possibly owing to a read error. The chain couples TRBV7-7 to TRBJ1-4; 7 bases align to TRBD1. Germline CDR1 reads SSHAT; CDR2 reads FNYEAQ (reference sequence). The CDR3 loop spans 15 amino acids. The CDR3 is CASSLHGTADEKLFF. In nucleotides, the CDR3 is TGTGCTAGCAGCTTACACGGGACAGCAGATGAAAAACTGTTTTTT.

This clone was seen a handful of times. At the DNA level, this CDR3 is encoded by other sequences in the same sample as well. The rearrangement uses TRBV20-1 and TRBJ2-5; D is unclear. Trimming shortened V by 4 bases and J by 1 base, and 1 base separated the two germline ends. CDR3 size: 10 residues. Germline CDR1 DFQATT, CDR2 SNEGSKA (reference sequence). This CDR3 reads CSATQETQYF. The CDR3 DNA reads TGCAGTGCTACCCAAGAGACCCAGTACTTC.

V and J are TRBV19 and TRBJ2-1; 8 bases line up with TRBD2. V was pared by 1 base and J by 4 bases, with 12 bases of the junction left unmatched. Germline loops: CDR1 LNHDA, CDR2 SQIVND (reference sequence). This CDR3 is built from 18 residues. The CDR3 sequence: CASSIGSRGPGGYNEQFF. DNA of the CDR3: TGTGCCAGTAGTATAGGGTCCCGGGGACCGGGAGGGTACAATGAGCAGTTCTTC.

The chain is built from TRBV9 and TRBJ1-5; TRBD1 might be the D (5 bases). CDR3 length: 17 amino acids. V dropped 2 bases and J dropped 3 bases, with 18 bases sitting between them. From germline, CDR1 is SGDLS and CDR2 YYNGEE. For the CDR3, the DNA is TGTGCCAGCAGCGTCAGCCGGGGGGGGATTGACAATCAGCCCCAGCATTTT. Protein sequence: CASSVSRGGIDNQPQHF.

Regarding this clone: Other DNA sequences from this sample encode an identical CDR3 as well. V gene TRBV6-5 combines with J gene TRBJ2-7; no definite D call. CDR1 is MNHEY and CDR2 is SVGAGI in the germline V gene. The length of the CDR3 is 13 residues. Trimming pared 3 bases from V and 4 bases from J, leaving 10 bases between. The CDR3 sequence: CASSYRTAYEQYF. DNA of the CDR3: TGTGCCAGCAGTTATAGGACGGCATACGAGCAGTACTTC.

Note on this clone: Other DNA sequences in this sample translate to the same CDR3. The J gene is TRBJ2-3, the V gene TRBV18, with no clear D. The CDR3 totals 12 residues. Germline V gives CDR1 KGHSH, CDR2 LQKENI. V gave up 2 bases and J gave up 6 bases, with 6 bases separating them. The CDR3 spells CASSPREDTQYF. As DNA, the CDR3 is TGTGCCAGCTCACCAAGAGAGGATACGCAGTATTTT.

V gene TRBV6-5 combines with J gene TRBJ1-2; TRBD1 matches at 7 bases. Trimming at V came to 5 bases and at J to 2 bases, leaving 8 bases not matched to a gene. The CDR3 loop spans 15 amino acids. Germline CDR1 and CDR2: MNHEY and SVGAGI. DNA for the CDR3: TGTGCCAGCAGTCCTTCGACAGGGAGGAACTATGGCTACACCTTC. It is translated as CASSPSTGRNYGYTF.

This sequence joins TRBV7-8 and TRBJ1-2; tentatively, D is TRBD1 (6 bases). The CDR3 runs to 15 residues. The V and J ends lost 1 base and 4 bases respectively, with 13 bases between them. CDR1 is SGHVS and CDR2 is FQNEAQ in the germline V gene. The CDR3 region has the DNA TGTGCCAGCAGCTTAGGCCCCGGACAGTTCTATGGCTACACCTTC. Translated, it gives CASSLGPGQFYGYTF.

This chain joins TRBV5-6 and TRBJ1-3; D gene ambiguous. The CDR3 is 14 residues long. Germline V gene sequence: CDR1 SGHDT, CDR2 YYEEEE. Trimming shortened V by 7 bases and J by 3 bases, and 14 bases separated the two germline ends. The CDR3 bases are TGTGCCAGCTGGATTGGGCGAGGTGGAAACACCATATATTTT. As protein: CASWIGRGGNTIYF.

DNA for the CDR3: TGTGCCAGTAGTCCTTTGGACAGAGACGCAGATACGCAGTATTTT. This codes for CASSPLDRDADTQYF. The chain couples TRBV19 to TRBJ2-3, with a possible D match to TRBD1 (6 bases). V was pared by 5 bases and J by 4 bases, with 16 bases between. Germline V gives CDR1 LNHDA, CDR2 SQIVND (reference sequence). This CDR3 contains 15 residues.

The CDR3 region is CASSSVPYGYTF. CDR3 nucleotide sequence: TGTGCCAGCAGTTCCGTACCCTATGGCTACACCTTC. The chain joins TRBV28 to TRBJ1-2; D is uncertain. The CDR3 has 12 amino acids. Looked up from germline, CDR1 is MDHEN and CDR2 is SYDVKM. Trimming pared 4 bases from V and 4 bases from J, leaving 7 bases between.

V usage is TRBV4-3 and J usage is TRBJ2-4; weak D call: TRBD1 (5 bases). Trimming pared 1 base from V and 0 bases from J, leaving 10 bases between. Germline V gives CDR1 LGHNA, CDR2 YSLEER. The CDR3 is 16 residues long. CDR3 residues: CASSQALQVAKNIQYF. In nucleotides, the CDR3 is TGCGCCAGCAGCCAAGCCCTACAGGTAGCCAAAAACATTCAGTACTTC.

The chain has TRBV7-2 and TRBJ2-2, with 7 nucleotides matching TRBD2. The CDR3 is made up of 15 amino acids. J gave up 7 bases and V 1 base, and 6 bases lay outside the gene matches. The germline V gene encodes CDR1 SGHTA and CDR2 FQGNSA. As DNA, the CDR3 is TGTGCCAGCAGCTTAGATTTATTAGCGGGCGGGGAGCTGTTTTTT. It yields the protein CASSLDLLAGGELFF.

This chain connects TRBV2 to TRBJ1-5; weak D call: TRBD1 (6 bases). The CDR3 has 13 amino acids. CDR1 is SNHLY and CDR2 is FYNNEI in the germline V gene. V gave up 3 bases and J gave up 4 bases, with 7 bases separating them. CDR3 residues: CASSEGANQPQHF. In nucleotides, the CDR3 is TGTGCCAGCAGTGAGGGGGCGAATCAGCCCCAGCATTTT. The full variable domain, completed using reference TRBV2 and TRBJ1-5, is EPEVTQTPSHQVTQMGQEVILRCVPISNHLYFYWYRQILGQKVEFLVSFYNNEISEKSEIFDDQFSVERPDGSNFTLKIRSTKLEDSAMYFCASSEGANQPQHFGDGTRLSIL.

This sequence joins TRBV5-1 and TRBJ2-5; 8 nucleotides line up with TRBD1. The DNA end is more similar to TRBJ2-7, so the J call may be wrong. This CDR3 has 13 amino acids. The V gene's germline CDR1 is SGHRS and CDR2 YFSETQ. Here the CDR3 reads CASGEDRAHEQYF. The CDR3 DNA reads TGCGCCAGTGGCGAGGACAGGGCCCACGAGCAGTACTTC.

The CDR3 DNA follows: TGCGCCAGCAGCCCCCCTTACGAGCAGTACTTC. As protein: CASSPPYEQYF. This chain connects TRBV5-1 to TRBJ2-7; D is uncertain. Germline loops: CDR1 SGHRS, CDR2 YFSETQ. Trimming left V 4 bases short and J 4 bases short, with 6 bases between. This CDR3 is 11 amino acids long.

This clone appeared a single time. The chain uses TRBV11-2 and TRBJ1-1; 10 bases map to TRBD1. Trimming took 5 bases from V and 0 from J; bases not matched to a gene: 9. Germline values: CDR1 SGHAT, CDR2 FQNNGV. This CDR3 contains 17 residues. This CDR3 is CASSDRDRGFMNTEAFF. The CDR3 DNA reads as TGTGCCAGCAGCGACCGGGACAGGGGCTTTATGAACACTGAAGCTTTCTTT.

CDR3 sequence: CASIAPGGAEQYF. The CDR3 DNA reads TGTGCCAGCATAGCCCCTGGGGGGGCCGAGCAGTACTTC. The chain employs TRBV6-5 and TRBJ2-7, with D perhaps matching TRBD2 (7 bases). Trimming shortened V by 7 bases and J by 6 bases, and 16 bases separated the two germline ends. CDR3 length: 13 amino acids. The germline V gene has CDR1 MNHEY and CDR2 SVGAGI.